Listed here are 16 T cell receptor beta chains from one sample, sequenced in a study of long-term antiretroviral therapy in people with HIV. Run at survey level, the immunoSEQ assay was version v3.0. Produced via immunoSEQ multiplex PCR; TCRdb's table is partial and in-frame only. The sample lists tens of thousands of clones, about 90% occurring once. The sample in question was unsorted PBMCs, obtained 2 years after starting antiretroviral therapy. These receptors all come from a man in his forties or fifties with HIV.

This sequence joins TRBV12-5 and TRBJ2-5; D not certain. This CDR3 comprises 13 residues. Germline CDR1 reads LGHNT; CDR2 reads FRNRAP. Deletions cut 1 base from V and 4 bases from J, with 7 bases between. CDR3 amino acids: CASGLGLGETQYF. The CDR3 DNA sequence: TGTGCTAGTGGTTTGGGCTTGGGAGAGACCCAGTACTTC.

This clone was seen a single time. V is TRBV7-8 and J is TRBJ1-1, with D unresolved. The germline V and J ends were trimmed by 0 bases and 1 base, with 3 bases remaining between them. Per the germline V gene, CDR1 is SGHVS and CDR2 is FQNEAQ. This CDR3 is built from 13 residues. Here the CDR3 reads CASSLAGNTEAFF. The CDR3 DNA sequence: TGTGCCAGCAGCTTAGCAGGGAACACTGAAGCTTTCTTT.

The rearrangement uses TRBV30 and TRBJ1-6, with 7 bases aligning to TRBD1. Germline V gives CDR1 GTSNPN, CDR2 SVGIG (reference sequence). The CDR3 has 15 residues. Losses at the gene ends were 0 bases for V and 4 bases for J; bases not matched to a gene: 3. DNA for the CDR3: TGTGCCTGGAGTGTCACAGGGGATTATAATTCACCCCTCCACTTT. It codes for CAWSVTGDYNSPLHF. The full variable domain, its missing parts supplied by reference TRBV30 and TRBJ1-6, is SQTIHQWPATLVQPVGSPLSLECTVEGTSNPNLYWYRQAAGRGLQLLFYSVGIGQISSEVPQNLSASRPQDRQFILSSKKLLLSDSGFYLCAWSVTGDYNSPLHFGNGTRLTVT.

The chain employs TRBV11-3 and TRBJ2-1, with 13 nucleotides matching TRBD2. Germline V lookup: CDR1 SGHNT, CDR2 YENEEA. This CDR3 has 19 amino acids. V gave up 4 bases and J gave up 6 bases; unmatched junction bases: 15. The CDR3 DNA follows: TGTGCCAGCAGCTCCTACGAAGGACTAGCGGGAGCAGGGAGCAATGAGCAGTTCTTC. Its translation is CASSSYEGLAGAGSNEQFF.

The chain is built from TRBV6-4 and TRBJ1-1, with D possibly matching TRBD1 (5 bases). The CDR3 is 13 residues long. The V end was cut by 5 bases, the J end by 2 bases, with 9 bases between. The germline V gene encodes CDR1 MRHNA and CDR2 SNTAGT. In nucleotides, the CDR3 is TGTGCCAGCAGTCGGGACCTTAACACTGAAGCTTTCTTT. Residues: CASSRDLNTEAFF.

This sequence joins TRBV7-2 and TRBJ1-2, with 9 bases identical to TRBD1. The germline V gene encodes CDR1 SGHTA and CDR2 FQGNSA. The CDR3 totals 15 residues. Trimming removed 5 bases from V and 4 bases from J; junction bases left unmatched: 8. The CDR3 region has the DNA TGTGCCAGCAGCCCTCAGCCGACAGGGGGCTATGGCTACACCTTC. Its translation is CASSPQPTGGYGYTF.

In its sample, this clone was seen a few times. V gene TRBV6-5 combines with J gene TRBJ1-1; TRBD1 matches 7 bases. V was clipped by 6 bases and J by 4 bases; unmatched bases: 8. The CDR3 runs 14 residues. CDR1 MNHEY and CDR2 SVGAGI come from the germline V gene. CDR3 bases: TGTGCCAGCAGGGTAACAGGGGAGGGCACTGAAGCTTTCTTT. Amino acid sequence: CASRVTGEGTEAFF.

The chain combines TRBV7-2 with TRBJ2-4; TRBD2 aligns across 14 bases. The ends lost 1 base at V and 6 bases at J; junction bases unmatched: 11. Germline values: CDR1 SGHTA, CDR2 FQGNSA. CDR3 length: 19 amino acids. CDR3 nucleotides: TGTGCCAGCAGCTTAGGGCCTAAGGGACTAGCGGGAGTTATAAACATTCAGTACTTC. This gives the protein CASSLGPKGLAGVINIQYF.

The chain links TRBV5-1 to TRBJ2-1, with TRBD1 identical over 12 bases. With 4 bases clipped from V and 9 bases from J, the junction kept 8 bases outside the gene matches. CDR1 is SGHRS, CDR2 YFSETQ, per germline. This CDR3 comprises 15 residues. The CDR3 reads CASSRGGQGASEQFF. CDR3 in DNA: TGCGCCAGCAGCCGGGGGGGACAGGGGGCGAGTGAGCAGTTCTTC.

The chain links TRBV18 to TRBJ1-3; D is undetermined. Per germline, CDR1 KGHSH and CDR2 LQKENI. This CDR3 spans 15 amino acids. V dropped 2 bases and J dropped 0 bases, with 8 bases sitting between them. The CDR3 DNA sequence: TGTGCCAGCTCACCATCGCGGGACTCTGGAAACACCATATATTTT. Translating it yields CASSPSRDSGNTIYF.

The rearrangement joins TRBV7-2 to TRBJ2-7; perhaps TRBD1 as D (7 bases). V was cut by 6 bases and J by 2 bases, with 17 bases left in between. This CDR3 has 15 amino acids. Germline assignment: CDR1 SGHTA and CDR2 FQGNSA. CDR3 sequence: CASRRERGQTYEQYF. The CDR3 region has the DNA TGTGCCAGCAGACGGGAGAGGGGGCAGACCTACGAGCAGTACTTC.

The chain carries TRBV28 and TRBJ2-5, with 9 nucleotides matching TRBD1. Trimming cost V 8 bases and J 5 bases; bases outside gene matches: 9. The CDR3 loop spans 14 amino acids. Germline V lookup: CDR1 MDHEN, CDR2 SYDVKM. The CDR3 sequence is CASAYRDRVETQYF. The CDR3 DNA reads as TGTGCCAGCGCATACCGGGACAGGGTGGAGACCCAGTACTTC.

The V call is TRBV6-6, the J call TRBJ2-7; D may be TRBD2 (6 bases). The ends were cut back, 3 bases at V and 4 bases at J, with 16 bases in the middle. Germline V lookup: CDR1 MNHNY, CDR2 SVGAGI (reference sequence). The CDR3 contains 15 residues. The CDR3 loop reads CASSYLYGSRYEQYF. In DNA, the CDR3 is TGTGCCAGCAGTTATTTATACGGGAGTCGGTACGAGCAGTACTTC.

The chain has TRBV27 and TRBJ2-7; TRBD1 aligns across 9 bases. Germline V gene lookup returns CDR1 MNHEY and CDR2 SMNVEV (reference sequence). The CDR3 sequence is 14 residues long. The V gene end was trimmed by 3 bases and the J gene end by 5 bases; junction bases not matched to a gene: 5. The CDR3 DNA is TGTGCCAGCAGTTTGGGAGGGGACAGGGACGAGCAGTACTTC. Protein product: CASSLGGDRDEQYF.

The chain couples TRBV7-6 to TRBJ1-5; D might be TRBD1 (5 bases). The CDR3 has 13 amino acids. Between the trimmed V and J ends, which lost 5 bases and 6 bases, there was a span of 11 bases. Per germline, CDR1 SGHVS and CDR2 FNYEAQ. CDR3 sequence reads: CASSLSGGQPQHF. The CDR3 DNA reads TGTGCCAGCAGCCTGTCCGGGGGTCAGCCCCAGCATTTT.

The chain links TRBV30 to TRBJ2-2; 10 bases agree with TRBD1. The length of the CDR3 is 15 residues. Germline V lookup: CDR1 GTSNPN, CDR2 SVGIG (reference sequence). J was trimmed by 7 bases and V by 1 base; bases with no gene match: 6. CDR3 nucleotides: TGTGCCTGGAGTGCAGGACAGGGGGGTGGCGGGGAGCTGTTTTTT. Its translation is CAWSAGQGGGGELFF.